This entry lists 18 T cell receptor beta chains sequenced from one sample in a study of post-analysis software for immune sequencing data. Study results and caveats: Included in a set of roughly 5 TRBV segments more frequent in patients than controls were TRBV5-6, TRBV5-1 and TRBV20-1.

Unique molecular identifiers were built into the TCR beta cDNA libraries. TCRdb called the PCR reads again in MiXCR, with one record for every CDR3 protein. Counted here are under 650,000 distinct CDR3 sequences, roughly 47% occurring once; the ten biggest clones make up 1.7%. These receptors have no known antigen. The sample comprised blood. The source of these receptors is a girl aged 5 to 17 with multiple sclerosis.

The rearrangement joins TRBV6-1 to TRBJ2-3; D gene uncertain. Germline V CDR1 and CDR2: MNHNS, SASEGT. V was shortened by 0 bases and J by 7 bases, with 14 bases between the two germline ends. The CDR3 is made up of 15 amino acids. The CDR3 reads CASSEAPTKVNTQYF. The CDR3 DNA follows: TGTGCCAGCAGTGAAGCGCCCACCAAAGTGAATACGCAGTATTTT.

The CDR3 DNA follows: TGCAGTGCTAGAGAAGATGGGGCGGGAAGCTCCTACGAGCAGTACTTC. Translation gives CSAREDGAGSSYEQYF. The V call is TRBV20-1, the J call TRBJ2-7; D may be TRBD2 (6 bases). V lost 0 bases to trimming and J lost 0 bases, with 15 bases between them. Germline CDR1 reads DFQATT; CDR2 reads SNEGSKA (reference sequence). The CDR3 is made up of 16 amino acids.

The CDR3 sequence is CSASRTPLGGELFF. As DNA, the CDR3 is TGCAGTGCTAGCAGGACACCCTTGGGCGGGGAGCTGTTTTTT. The genes are TRBV20-1 and TRBJ2-2, with D perhaps TRBD1 (5 bases). V dropped 3 bases and J dropped 7 bases, with 15 bases sitting between them. The CDR3 covers 14 residues. Germline V gives CDR1 DFQATT, CDR2 SNEGSKA (reference sequence).

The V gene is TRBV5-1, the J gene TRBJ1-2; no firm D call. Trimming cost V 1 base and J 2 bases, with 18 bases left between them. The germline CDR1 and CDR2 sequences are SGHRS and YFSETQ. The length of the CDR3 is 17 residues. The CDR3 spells CASSLLTVRQQNYGYTF. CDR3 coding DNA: TGCGCCAGCAGCTTGTTAACGGTTCGGCAACAGAACTATGGCTACACCTTC.

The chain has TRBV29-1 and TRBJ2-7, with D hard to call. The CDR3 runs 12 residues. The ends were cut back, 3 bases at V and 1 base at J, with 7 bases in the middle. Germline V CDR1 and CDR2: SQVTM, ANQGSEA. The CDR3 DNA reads TGCAGCGTTGATGTAGGGTCCTACGAGCAGTACTTC. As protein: CSVDVGSYEQYF.

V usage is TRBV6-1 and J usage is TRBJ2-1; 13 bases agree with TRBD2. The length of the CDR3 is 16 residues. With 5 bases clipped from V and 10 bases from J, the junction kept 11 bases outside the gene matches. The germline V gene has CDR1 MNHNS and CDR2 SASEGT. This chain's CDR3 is CASSLGLAGAAGEQFF. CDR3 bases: TGTGCCAGCAGTCTTGGACTAGCGGGAGCGGCGGGAGAGCAGTTCTTC.

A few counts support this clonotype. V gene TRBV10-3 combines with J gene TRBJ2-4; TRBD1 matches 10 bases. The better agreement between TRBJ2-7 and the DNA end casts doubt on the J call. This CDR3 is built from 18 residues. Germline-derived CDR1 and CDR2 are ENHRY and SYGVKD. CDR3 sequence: CAISESRGQGLSGNEQYF. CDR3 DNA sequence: TGTGCCATCAGTGAGTCAAGGGGACAGGGGTTATCAGGGAACGAGCAGTACTTC.

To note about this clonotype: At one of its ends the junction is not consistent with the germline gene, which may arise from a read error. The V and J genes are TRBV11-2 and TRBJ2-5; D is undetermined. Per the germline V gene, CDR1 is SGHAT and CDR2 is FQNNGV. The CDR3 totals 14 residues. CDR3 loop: CAGSLGAGVETQYF. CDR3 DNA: TGTGCCGGCAGCTTAGGCGCCGGCGTGGAGACCCAGTACTTC.

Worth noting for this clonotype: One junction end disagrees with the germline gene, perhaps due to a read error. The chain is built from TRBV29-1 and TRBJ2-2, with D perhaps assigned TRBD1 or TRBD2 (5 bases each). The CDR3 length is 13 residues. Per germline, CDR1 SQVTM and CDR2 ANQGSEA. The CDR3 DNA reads TGCAACGTTGCAGGGACCGTCGCCGAGGAGCTGTTTTTT. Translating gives CNVAGTVAEELFF.

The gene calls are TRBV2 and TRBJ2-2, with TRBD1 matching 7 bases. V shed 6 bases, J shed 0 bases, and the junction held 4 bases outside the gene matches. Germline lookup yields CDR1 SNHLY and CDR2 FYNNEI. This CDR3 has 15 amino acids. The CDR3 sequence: CASRRGQPNTGELFF. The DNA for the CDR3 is TGTGCCAGCAGGAGGGGGCAACCGAACACCGGGGAGCTGTTTTTT.

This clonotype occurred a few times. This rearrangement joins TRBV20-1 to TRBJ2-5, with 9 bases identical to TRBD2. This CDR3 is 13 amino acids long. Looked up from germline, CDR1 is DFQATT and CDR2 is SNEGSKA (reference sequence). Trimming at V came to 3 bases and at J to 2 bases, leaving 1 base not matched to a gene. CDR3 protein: CSASTSGQETQYF. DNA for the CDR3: TGCAGTGCTAGTACTAGCGGGCAAGAGACCCAGTACTTC.

This CDR3 reads CSAFPRGTKTQYF. CDR3 DNA: TGCAGTGCCTTCCCCCGTGGCACCAAGACCCAGTACTTC. This chain connects TRBV20-1 to TRBJ2-5; D is unclear. The length of the CDR3 is 13 residues. V dropped 6 bases and J dropped 6 bases, with 17 bases sitting between them. Germline CDR1 and CDR2: DFQATT and SNEGSKA (reference sequence).

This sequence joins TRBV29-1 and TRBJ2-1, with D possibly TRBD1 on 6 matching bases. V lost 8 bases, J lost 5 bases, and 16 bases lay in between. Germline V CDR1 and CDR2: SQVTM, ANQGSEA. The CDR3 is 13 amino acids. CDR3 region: CSSARTDDNEQFF. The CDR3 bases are TGCAGCTCTGCACGGACAGATGACAATGAGCAGTTCTTC.

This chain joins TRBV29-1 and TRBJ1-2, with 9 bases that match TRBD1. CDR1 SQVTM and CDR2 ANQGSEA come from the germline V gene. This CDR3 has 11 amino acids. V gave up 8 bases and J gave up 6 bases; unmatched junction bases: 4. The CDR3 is CSLQGAHGYTF. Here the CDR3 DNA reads TGCAGCCTACAGGGGGCTCATGGCTACACCTTC. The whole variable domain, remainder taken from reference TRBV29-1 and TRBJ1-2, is SAVISQKPSRDICQRGTSLTIQCQVDSQVTMMFWYRQQPGQSLTLIATANQGSEATYESGFVIDKFPISRPNLTFSTLTVSNMSPEDSSIYLCSLQGAHGYTFGSGTRLTVV.

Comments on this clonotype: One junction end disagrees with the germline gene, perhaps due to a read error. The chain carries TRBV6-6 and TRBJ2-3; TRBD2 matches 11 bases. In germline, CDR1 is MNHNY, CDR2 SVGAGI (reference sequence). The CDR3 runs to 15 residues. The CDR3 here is CAGSPGLADTDTQYF. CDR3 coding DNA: TGTGCCGGCAGTCCGGGACTAGCGGACACAGATACGCAGTATTTT.

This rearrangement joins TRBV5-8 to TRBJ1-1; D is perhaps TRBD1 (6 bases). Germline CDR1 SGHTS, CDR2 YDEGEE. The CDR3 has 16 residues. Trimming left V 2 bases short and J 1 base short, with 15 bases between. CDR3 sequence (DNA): TGTGCCAGCAGCTTTTGGACATGGGGACAGAACACTGAAGCTTTCTTT. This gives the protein CASSFWTWGQNTEAFF.

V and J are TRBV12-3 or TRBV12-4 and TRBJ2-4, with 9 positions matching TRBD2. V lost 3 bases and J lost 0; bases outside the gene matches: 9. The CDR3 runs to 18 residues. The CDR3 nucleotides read TGTGCCAGCAGTTTGGAAGCTAGCGGGGTTCTAGCCAAAAACATTCAGTACTTC. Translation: CASSLEASGVLAKNIQYF.

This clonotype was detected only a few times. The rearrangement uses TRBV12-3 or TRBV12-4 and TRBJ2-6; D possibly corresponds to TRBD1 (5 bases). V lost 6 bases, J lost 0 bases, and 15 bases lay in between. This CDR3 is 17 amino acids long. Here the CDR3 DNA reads TGTGCCAGCAGCCCCCGACAGTTTCACTCTGGGGCCAACGTCCTGACTTTC. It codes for CASSPRQFHSGANVLTF.